This T cell receptor beta chain was recovered during a study of cytomegalovirus exposure and HLA in healthy donors. CDR1 is SGHVS and CDR2 is FQNEAQ in the germline V gene. This CDR3 region has 16 residues. V shed 5 bases, J shed 0 bases, and the junction held 8 bases outside the gene matches. The PCR employed 60 Vbeta primers together with 13 Jbeta primers. The assay was immunoSEQ multiplex PCR, and TCRdb's table has in-frame clones only and misses some. The data hold 200,000 or so clones, with roughly 80% observed a single time. V usage is TRBV7-8 and J usage is TRBJ2-7; TRBD1 aligns across 9 bases. This clonotype was sampled from a man over 45 in good health and CMV-seronegative. The sequencing sample was made of PBMCs. CDR3 residues: CASSLPGQGVSYEQYF. The CDR3, as DNA: TGTGCCAGCAGCCTACCGGGACAGGGCGTCTCCTACGAGCAGTACTTC. The entire variable domain, with the rest obtained from reference TRBV7-8 and TRBJ2-7, is as follows: GAGVSQSPRYKVAKRGQDVALRCDPISGHVSLFWYQQALGQGPEFLTYFQNEAQLDKSGLPSDRFFAERPEGSVSTLKIQRTQQEDSAVYLCASSLPGQGVSYEQYFGPGTRLTVT.